This record concerns one TCR beta chain sequence. The V gene's germline CDR1 is SGHDT and CDR2 YYEEEE. The CDR3 has 14 amino acids. Trimming took off 4 bases at V and 6 bases at J, with 17 bases between the two ends. Using immunoSEQ multiplex PCR, the repertoire was profiled, and TCRdb retains in-frame clones only, with some absent. The sample holds about 710,000 clones, 72% seen once. This specimen belongs to a study of shared clonotypes between healthy human individuals. CD4+ cells were split into CD45RA+ naive and CD45RA-negative memory subsets. Specimen: memory CD4+ T cells sorted from blood. Regarding subset: CD45RA-negative fraction. J is TRBJ2-7 and V is TRBV5-6, with D perhaps TRBD2 (5 bases). The source is a woman aged 25 to 45 in good health. DNA for the CDR3: TGTGCCAGCAGCCTGAGAGGGCCCCCCGCCGAGCAGTACTTC. Amino acids: CASSLRGPPAEQYF.